The rows below give T cell receptor beta chains drawn from one sample of a study of cytomegalovirus exposure and HLA in healthy donors. TCRdb keeps only in-frame clones here, not all; method: immunoSEQ multiplex PCR. The sample contains some 110,000 clones, roughly nine tenths of which appear only once. Source material: PBMCs. These receptor sequences come from a man younger than 35 in good health and CMV-seropositive. CDR3s leave out the opening cysteine and the closing phenylalanine or tryptophan. Not all rows give a size; the values are once, few, many and, for expanded clones, a class.

V gene: TRBV7-2
clone size: NA
CDR3 protein: ASSLVGAGGLGQETQY

V gene: TRBV5-4
clone size: NA
CDR3 protein: ASSSQANTEAF

V gene: TRBV6-4
clone size: NA
CDR3 protein: ASSNQRDTEAF

V gene: TRBV29-1
clone size: NA
CDR3 protein: SVEDLLGGGGFNEQF

V gene: TRBV27
clone size: NA
CDR3 protein: ASSFLNARDTNGYT

V gene: TRBV27
clone size: NA
CDR3 protein: ATRLAGTDTQY

V gene: TRBV7-8
clone size: NA
CDR3 protein: ASSSQDTQY

V gene: TRBV6-6
clone size: NA
CDR3 protein: ASTDSTTNEKLF

V gene: TRBV5-6
clone size: NA
CDR3 protein: ASSLGAGAEQY

V gene: TRBV6-5
clone size: NA
CDR3 protein: ASSFGARDEKLF

V gene: TRBV14
clone size: few
CDR3 protein: ASSRQLGENTEAF

V gene: TRBV29-1
clone size: few
CDR3 protein: SVEDQGGPGYT

V gene: TRBV18
clone size: NA
CDR3 protein: ASSQGLLNTEAF

V gene: TRBV10-3
clone size: NA
CDR3 protein: AISELGQGLEAF

V gene: TRBV5-5
clone size: NA
CDR3 protein: ASSFDPGVFGQGTGELF

V gene: TRBV25-1
clone size: NA
CDR3 protein: ASSGRRATYEQY

V gene: TRBV9
clone size: NA
CDR3 protein: ASSVAHLGGTEAF

V gene: TRBV10-3
clone size: NA
CDR3 protein: ATRGGGAAKNIQY

V gene: TRBV10-3
clone size: NA
CDR3 protein: AISGGQLYGYT

V gene: TRBV19
clone size: NA
CDR3 protein: ASSPGGARETQY

V gene: TRBV5-4
clone size: once
CDR3 protein: ASSLNRDDEQY

V gene: TRBV18
clone size: NA
CDR3 protein: ASSPGLGRLNTEAF

V gene: TRBV28
clone size: NA
CDR3 protein: ASRHQGTTSSYEQY

V gene: TRBV27
clone size: NA
CDR3 protein: ASSKGTVGNQPQH

V gene: TRBV7-2
clone size: few
CDR3 protein: ASSSDGGPGYT

V gene: TRBV6-5
clone size: NA
CDR3 protein: ASSYSGQGTYEQY

V gene: TRBV4-1
clone size: NA
CDR3 protein: ASSQGDSYGGYT

V gene: TRBV5-5
clone size: once
CDR3 protein: ASSAPGQGIYEQY

V gene: TRBV5-5
clone size: NA
CDR3 protein: ASSRDRGTSEQF

V gene: TRBV9
clone size: NA
CDR3 protein: ASSIEVSGINYGYT

V gene: TRBV9
clone size: NA
CDR3 protein: ASSFTSGVSTDTQY

V gene: TRBV7-9
clone size: once
CDR3 protein: ASSPGERSYNSPLH